This T cell receptor (beta chain) was sequenced during a study of cytomegalovirus exposure and HLA in healthy donors. Study-wide points: A later analysis by the authors found several of the most significant clusters apparently linked to common viral pathogens. HLA allele associations emerged for around 16,000 TCR beta sequences in a later analysis, at 0.05 false discovery rate. CMV antigen specificity was confirmed in vitro for a few CMV-associated chains. Diagnosis of cytomegalovirus status made by the classifier reportedly showed high specificity and sensitivity.

V was clipped by 6 bases and J by 5 bases, with 10 bases between them. The CDR3 totals 11 residues. CDR1 is DFQATT, CDR2 SNEGSKA, per germline (reference sequence). PCR involved 60 Vbeta and 13 Jbeta primers. The table came from immunoSEQ multiplex PCR; TCRdb's copy has only in-frame clones and leaves some out. The specimen's table records 100,000 to 150,000 clones. As concerns this clone: Its antigen is unknown.

Sequencing input: PBMCs. This clonotype originated in a man between 18 and 35 years old in good health and CMV-seronegative. The rearrangement links TRBV20-1 to TRBJ1-1; no reliable D call. CDR3 nucleotides: TGCAGTGCACTCTGGGAGACTGAAGCTTTCTTT. It yields the protein CSALWETEAFF.